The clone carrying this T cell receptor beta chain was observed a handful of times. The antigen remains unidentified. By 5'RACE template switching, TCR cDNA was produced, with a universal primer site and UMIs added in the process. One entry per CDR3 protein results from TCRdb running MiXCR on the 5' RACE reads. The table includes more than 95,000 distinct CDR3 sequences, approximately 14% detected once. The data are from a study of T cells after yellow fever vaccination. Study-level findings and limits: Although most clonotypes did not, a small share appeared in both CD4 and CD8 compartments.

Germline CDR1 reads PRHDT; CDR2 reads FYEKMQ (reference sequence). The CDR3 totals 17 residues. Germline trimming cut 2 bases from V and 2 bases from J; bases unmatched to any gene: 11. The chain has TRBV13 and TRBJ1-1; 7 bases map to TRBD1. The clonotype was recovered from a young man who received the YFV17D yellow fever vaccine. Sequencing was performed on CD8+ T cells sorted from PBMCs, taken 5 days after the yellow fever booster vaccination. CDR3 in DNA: TGTGCCAGCAGCTTATCCGGGGGCGCAGGGGGAAACACTGAAGCTTTCTTT. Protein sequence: CASSLSGGAGGNTEAFF.